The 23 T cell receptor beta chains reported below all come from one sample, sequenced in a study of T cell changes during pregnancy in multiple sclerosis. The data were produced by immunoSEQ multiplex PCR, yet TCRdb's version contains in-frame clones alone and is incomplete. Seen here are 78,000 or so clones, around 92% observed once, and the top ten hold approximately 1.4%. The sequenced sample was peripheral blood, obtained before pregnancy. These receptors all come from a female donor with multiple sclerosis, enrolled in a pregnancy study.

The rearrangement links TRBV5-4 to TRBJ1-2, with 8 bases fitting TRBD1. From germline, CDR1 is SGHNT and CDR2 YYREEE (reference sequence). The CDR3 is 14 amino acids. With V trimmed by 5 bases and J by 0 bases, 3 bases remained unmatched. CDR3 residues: CASREQGANYGYTF. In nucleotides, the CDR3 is TGTGCCAGCAGGGAACAGGGGGCTAACTATGGCTACACCTTC.

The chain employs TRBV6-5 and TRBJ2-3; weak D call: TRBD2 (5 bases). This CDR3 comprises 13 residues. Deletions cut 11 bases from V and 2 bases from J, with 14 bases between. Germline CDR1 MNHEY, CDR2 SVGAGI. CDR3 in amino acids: CAAQAGNTDTQYF. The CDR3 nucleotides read TGTGCCGCCCAGGCCGGGAACACAGATACGCAGTATTTT.

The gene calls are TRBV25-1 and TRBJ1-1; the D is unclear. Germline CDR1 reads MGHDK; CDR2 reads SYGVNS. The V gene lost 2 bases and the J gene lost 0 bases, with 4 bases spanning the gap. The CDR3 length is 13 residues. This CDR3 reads CASSEKLNTEAFF. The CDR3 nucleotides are TGTGCCAGCAGTGAAAAGCTGAACACTGAAGCTTTCTTT. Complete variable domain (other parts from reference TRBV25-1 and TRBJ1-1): EADIYQTPRYLVIGTGKKITLECSQTMGHDKMYWYQQDPGMELHLIHYSYGVNSTEKGDLSSESTVSRIRTEHFPLTLESARPSHTSQYLCASSEKLNTEAFFGQGTRLTVV.

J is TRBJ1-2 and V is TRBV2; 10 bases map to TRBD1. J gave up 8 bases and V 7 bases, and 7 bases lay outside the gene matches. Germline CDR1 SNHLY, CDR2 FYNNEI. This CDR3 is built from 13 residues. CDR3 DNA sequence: TGTGCCAGCATTCCCGACAGGGGGCAAGGCTACACCTTC. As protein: CASIPDRGQGYTF. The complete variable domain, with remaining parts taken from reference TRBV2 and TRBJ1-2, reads EPEVTQTPSHQVTQMGQEVILRCVPISNHLYFYWYRQILGQKVEFLVSFYNNEISEKSEIFDDQFSVERPDGSNFTLKIRSTKLEDSAMYFCASIPDRGQGYTFGSGTRLTVV.

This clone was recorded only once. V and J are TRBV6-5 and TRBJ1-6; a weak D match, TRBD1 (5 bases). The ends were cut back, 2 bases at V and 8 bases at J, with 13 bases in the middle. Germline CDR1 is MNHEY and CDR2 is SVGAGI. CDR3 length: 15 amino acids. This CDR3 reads CASSYNGAFDSPLHF. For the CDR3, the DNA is TGTGCCAGCAGTTACAATGGGGCGTTTGATTCACCCCTCCACTTT.

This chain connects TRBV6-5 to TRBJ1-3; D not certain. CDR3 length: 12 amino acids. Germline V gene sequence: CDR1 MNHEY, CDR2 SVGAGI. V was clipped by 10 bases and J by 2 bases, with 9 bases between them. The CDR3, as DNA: TGTGCCACTATTACAGCTGGAAACACCATATATTTT. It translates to CATITAGNTIYF.

CDR3 protein: CASTGVAGQEQYF. The DNA of the CDR3 is TGCGCCAGCACTGGGGTAGCGGGGCAAGAGCAGTACTTC. J is TRBJ2-7 and V is TRBV5-1; 8 bases agree with TRBD2. The CDR3 is made up of 13 amino acids. With V trimmed by 6 bases and J by 7 bases, 9 bases remained unmatched. Germline CDR1 is SGHRS and CDR2 is YFSETQ.

CDR3 in DNA: TGTGCCTGGAGTCGCGGTGGAGGGGCGTTCTACAATGAGCAGTTCTTC. Translated, it gives CAWSRGGGAFYNEQFF. The chain is built from TRBV30 and TRBJ2-1, with D possibly TRBD2 on 6 matching bases. Trimming took 2 bases from V and 3 from J, leaving 17 bases between them. The CDR3 covers 16 residues. Per the germline V gene, CDR1 is GTSNPN and CDR2 is SVGIG (reference sequence).

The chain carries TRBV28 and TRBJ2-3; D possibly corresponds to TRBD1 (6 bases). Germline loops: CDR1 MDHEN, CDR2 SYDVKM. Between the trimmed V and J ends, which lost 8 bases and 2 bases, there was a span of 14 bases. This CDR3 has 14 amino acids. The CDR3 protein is CASSGQGFTDTQYF. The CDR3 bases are TGTGCCAGCTCGGGGCAGGGGTTCACAGATACGCAGTATTTT.

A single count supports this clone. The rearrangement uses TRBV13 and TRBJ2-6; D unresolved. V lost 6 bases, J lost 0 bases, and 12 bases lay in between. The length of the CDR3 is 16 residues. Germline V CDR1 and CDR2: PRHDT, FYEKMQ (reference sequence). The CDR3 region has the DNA TGTGCCAGCAGTTCAATCCAGGACTCTGGGGCCAACGTCCTGACTTTC. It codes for CASSSIQDSGANVLTF.

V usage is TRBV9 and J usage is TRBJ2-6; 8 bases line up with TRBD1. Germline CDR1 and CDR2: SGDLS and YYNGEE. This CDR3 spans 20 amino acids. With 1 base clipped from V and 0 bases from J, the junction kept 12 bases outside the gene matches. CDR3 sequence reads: CASSVSFQGASLSGANVLTF. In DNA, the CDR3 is TGTGCCAGCAGCGTATCATTCCAGGGGGCCTCACTCTCTGGGGCCAACGTCCTGACTTTC.

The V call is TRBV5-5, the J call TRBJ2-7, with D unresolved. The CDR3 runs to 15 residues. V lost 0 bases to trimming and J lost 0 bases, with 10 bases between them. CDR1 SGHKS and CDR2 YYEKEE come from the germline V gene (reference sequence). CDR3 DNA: TGTGCCAGCAGCTTGGCCGACTGGAGCTCCTACGAGCAGTACTTC. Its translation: CASSLADWSSYEQYF.

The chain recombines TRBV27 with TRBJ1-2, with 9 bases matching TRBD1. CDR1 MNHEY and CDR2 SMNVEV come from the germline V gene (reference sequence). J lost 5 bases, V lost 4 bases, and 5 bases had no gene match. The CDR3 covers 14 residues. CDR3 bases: TGTGCCAGCAGTTCACAGGGGGCGCAGTATGGCTACACCTTC. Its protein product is CASSSQGAQYGYTF.

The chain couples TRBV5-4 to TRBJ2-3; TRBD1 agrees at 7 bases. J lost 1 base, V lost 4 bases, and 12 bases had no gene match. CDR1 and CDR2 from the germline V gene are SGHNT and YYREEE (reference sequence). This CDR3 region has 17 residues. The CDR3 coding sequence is TGTGCCAGCAGCGTGGGGACCGGGACAGAAGGCACAGATACGCAGTATTTT. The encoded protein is CASSVGTGTEGTDTQYF.

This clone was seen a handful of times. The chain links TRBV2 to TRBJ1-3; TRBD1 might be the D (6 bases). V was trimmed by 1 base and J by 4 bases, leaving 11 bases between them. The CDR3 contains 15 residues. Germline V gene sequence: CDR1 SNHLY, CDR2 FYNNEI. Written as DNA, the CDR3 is TGTGCCAGCAGTGAAGGCCAGGGGCGAGGAAACACCATATATTTT. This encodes CASSEGQGRGNTIYF.

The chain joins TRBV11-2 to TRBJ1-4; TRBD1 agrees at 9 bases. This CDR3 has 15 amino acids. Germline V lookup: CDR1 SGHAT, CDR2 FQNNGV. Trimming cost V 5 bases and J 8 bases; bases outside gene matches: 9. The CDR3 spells CASSGTWTGDEKLFF. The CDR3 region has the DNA TGTGCCAGCAGCGGAACATGGACAGGGGACGAAAAACTGTTTTTT.

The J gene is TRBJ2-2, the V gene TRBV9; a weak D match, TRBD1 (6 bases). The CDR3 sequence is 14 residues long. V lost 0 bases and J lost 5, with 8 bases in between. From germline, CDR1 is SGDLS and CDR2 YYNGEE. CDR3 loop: CASSVEGGTGELFF. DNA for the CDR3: TGTGCCAGCAGCGTAGAAGGGGGAACCGGGGAGCTGTTTTTT.

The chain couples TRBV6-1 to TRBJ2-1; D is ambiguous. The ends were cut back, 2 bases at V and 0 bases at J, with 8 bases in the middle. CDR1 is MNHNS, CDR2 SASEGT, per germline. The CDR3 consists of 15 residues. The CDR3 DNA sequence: TGTGCCAGCAGTGAACAGGAAGGCTCCTACAATGAGCAGTTCTTC. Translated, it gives CASSEQEGSYNEQFF.

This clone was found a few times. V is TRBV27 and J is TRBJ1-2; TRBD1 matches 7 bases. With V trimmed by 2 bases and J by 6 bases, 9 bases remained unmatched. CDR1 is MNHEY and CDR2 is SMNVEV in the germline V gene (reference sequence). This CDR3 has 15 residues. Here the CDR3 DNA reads TGTGCCAGCAGTTTAGCTGGCAACGACAGGGATGGCTACACCTTC. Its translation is CASSLAGNDRDGYTF.

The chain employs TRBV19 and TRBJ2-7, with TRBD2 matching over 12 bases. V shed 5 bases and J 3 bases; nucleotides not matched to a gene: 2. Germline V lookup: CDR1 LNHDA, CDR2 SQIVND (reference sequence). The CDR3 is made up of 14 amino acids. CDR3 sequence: CASSAGLAGYEQYF. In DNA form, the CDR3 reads TGTGCCAGTAGTGCGGGACTAGCGGGCTACGAGCAGTACTTC.

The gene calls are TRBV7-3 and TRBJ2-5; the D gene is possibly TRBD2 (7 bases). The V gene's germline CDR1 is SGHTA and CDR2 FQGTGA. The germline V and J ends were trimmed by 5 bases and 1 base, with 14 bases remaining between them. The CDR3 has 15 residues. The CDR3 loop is CASSVGRGPQETQYF. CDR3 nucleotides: TGTGCCAGCAGCGTCGGGCGGGGGCCCCAAGAGACCCAGTACTTC.

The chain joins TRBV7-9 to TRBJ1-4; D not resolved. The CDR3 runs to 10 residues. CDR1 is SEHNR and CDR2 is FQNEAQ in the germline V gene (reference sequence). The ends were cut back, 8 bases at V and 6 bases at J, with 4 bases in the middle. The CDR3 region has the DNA TGTGCCAGCGGAGATGAAAAACTGTTTTTT. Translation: CASGDEKLFF.

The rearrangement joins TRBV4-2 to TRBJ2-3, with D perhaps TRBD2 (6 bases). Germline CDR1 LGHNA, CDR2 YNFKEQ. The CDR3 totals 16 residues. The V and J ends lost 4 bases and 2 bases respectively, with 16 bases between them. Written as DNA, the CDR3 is TGTGCCAGCAGCCTGAGTCGGGGCGGGGACACAGATACGCAGTATTTT. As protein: CASSLSRGGDTDTQYF.